This T cell receptor (beta chain) was recovered during a study of cytomegalovirus exposure and HLA in healthy donors. About the study: The study's early data release held some 85 million unique TCRs from HLA-typed donors. Findings of the study overall: Upon later analysis, HLA-associated TCR beta chains proved more clonally expanded than other, equally common chains. A highly shared variant cluster was judged a likely technical artifact.

A remark on this clone: Antigen: not known. A read error may account for a junction end that differs from germline.

With 60 Vbeta and 13 Jbeta primers, the PCR was carried out. Methods used by the authors: In a later analysis, the count reached about 80 million unique TCR beta chains, with about 10 million shared. Using immunoSEQ multiplex PCR, the repertoire was profiled, and TCRdb retains in-frame clones only, with some absent. The V and J calls and clone size come from that table; D and trimming were worked out from the DNA. The table includes some 88,000 clones, 63% detected once. The CDR3 length is 12 residues. Per the germline V gene, CDR1 is SEHNR and CDR2 is FQNEAQ (reference sequence). Material: PBMCs. The J gene is TRBJ1-2, the V gene TRBV7-9; TRBD1 matches at 9 bases. The receptor was isolated from a woman aged 30 to 39 in good health and CMV-seronegative. The CDR3 loop is CASSLGDREVNF. For the CDR3, the DNA is TGTGCCAGCAGCCTGGGGGACAGGGAGGTTAACTTC.